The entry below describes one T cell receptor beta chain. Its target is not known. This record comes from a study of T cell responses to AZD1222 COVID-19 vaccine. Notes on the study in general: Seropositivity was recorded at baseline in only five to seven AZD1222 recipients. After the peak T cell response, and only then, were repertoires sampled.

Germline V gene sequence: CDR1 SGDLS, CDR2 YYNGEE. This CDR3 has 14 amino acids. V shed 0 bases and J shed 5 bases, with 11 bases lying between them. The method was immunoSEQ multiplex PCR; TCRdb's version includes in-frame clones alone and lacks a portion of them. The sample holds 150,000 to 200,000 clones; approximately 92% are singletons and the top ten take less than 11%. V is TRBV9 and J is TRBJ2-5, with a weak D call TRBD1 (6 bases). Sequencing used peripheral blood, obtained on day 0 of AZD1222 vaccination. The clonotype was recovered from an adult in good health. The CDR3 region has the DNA TGTGCCAGCAGCGTAGAGGGGGTTGGGGAGACCCAGTACTTC. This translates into CASSVEGVGETQYF.